This TCR beta chain was identified during a study of blood T cell repertoires in COVID-19. This CDR3 has 12 residues. Trimming took 4 bases from V and 4 from J, leaving 5 bases between them. Per the study methods: The authors estimated nucleated cell counts from reference gene primer amplification. Libraries were prepared by immunoSEQ multiplex PCR; TCRdb keeps only in-frame clonotypes and omits some of them. D and trimming were read from the DNA, whereas the V and J calls and clone size are those reported in that table. The data contain about 140,000 clones, around 87% of them seen just once; the ten biggest clones take up roughly 10%.

The sequence was obtained from a man in his sixties who had recovered from COVID-19. The gene calls are TRBV12-3 or TRBV12-4 and TRBJ1-5; D is undetermined. Sequencing was carried out using PBMCs or T cells enriched from blood (not recorded which). CDR3 residues: CASSYGNQPQHF. The DNA for the CDR3 is TGTGCCAGCAGTTACGGGAATCAGCCCCAGCATTTT.